This T cell receptor (beta chain) was identified in a study of blood T cell repertoires in COVID-19. Across the whole study: Sites in the United States, Italy and Spain provided acute and convalescent COVID-19 samples. PBMCs, B-cell-depleted T cells, or T cells were the source of the cDNA or gDNA that made up the material.

The CDR3 spans 15 residues. V lost 0 bases to trimming and J lost 4 bases; unmatched junction nucleotides: 4. From germline, CDR1 is SGHTA and CDR2 FQGTGA. Before being deemed recovered, Cohort 3 donors had two negative PCRs, clearance, or symptom resolution. Per the original data handling: Amplified reference gene primers provided the basis for estimating nucleated cell counts. Method: immunoSEQ multiplex PCR; TCRdb's copy keeps in-frame clones and lacks some. V and J calls and clone size are as listed in that table; D and trimming were resolved from the DNA. The sample lists about 250,000 clones, about nine tenths occurring once.

The chain employs TRBV7-3 and TRBJ2-5; 8 bases agree with TRBD2. The source of this sequence is a young woman who had recovered from COVID-19. Sequenced sample: PBMCs or T cells enriched from blood (not recorded which). CDR3 in amino acids: CASSLTAGGLETQYF. The CDR3 DNA follows: TGTGCCAGCAGCTTAACGGCGGGGGGTTTAGAGACCCAGTACTTC.